The 16 T cell receptor beta chains listed next were all sequenced from one sample in a study of blood T cell repertoires in COVID-19. Clones were sequenced by immunoSEQ multiplex PCR, and TCRdb holds only the in-frame ones, with some missing. Of 320,000 or so clones listed, less than 85% are singletons. What was sequenced was PBMCs or T cells enriched from blood (not recorded which). These TCRs come from a woman under 40 who had been exposed to COVID-19.

For this clone: A single base separates this from a much larger clone, so it may be a read error. The genes are TRBV18 and TRBJ1-1; the D gene is possibly TRBD1 (5 bases). The CDR3 consists of 12 residues. Germline CDR1 KGHSH, CDR2 LQKENI. V was clipped by 6 bases and J by 1 base, with 6 bases between them. The CDR3 region is CASSQGNTEAFF. Here the CDR3 DNA reads TGTGCCAGCTCTCAGGGGAACACTGAAGCTTTCTTT.

CDR3 in amino acids: CASSVGGAGGNEQFF. As DNA, the CDR3 is TGTGCCAGCAGCGTCGGCGGGGCTGGAGGGAATGAGCAGTTCTTC. The chain is built from TRBV9 and TRBJ2-1; weak D call: TRBD2 (6 bases). V lost 2 bases to trimming and J lost 7 bases, with 16 bases between them. The CDR3 sequence is 15 residues long. Germline V lookup: CDR1 SGDLS, CDR2 YYNGEE.

The rearrangement uses TRBV7-9 and TRBJ1-4; 10 nucleotides align to TRBD1. CDR1 is SEHNR and CDR2 is FQNEAQ in the germline V gene (reference sequence). V shed 3 bases, J shed 8 bases, and the junction held 3 bases outside the gene matches. This CDR3 region has 14 residues. The CDR3 DNA follows: TGTGCCAGCAGCTTGGACAGGGGGAACGAAAAACTGTTTTTT. Amino acids: CASSLDRGNEKLFF.

The chain couples TRBV4-2 to TRBJ1-3; possibly TRBD1 for D (6 bases). Deletions cut 4 bases from V and 2 bases from J, with 12 bases between. Germline CDR1 LGHNA, CDR2 YNFKEQ. The CDR3 contains 15 residues. The CDR3 DNA reads TGTGCCAGCAGCCTTGACAGGTGGCCTGGAAACACCATATATTTT. It codes for CASSLDRWPGNTIYF.

This chain joins TRBV5-1 and TRBJ2-2; D is possibly TRBD1 (5 bases). Trimming left V 2 bases short and J 2 bases short, with 10 bases between. The CDR3 runs 15 residues. Germline V gene sequence: CDR1 SGHRS, CDR2 YFSETQ. The CDR3 DNA is TGCGCCAGCAGCTTAGGACATGGCAACACCGGGGAGCTGTTTTTT. Protein: CASSLGHGNTGELFF.

The rearrangement uses TRBV12-5 and TRBJ1-1, with D unresolved. Trimming removed 7 bases at V and 4 bases at J, with 10 bases between. This CDR3 is built from 12 residues. Germline CDR1 LGHNT, CDR2 FRNRAP. CDR3 DNA sequence: TGTGCTAGTGCCGATAGAAGCACTGAAGCTTTCTTT. It specifies CASADRSTEAFF.

The rearrangement joins TRBV7-3 to TRBJ2-1, with no clear D. The germline V gene has CDR1 SGHTA and CDR2 FQGTGA. There are 13 residues in the CDR3. V was shortened by 5 bases and J by 5 bases, with 10 bases between the two germline ends. The CDR3 is CASSPPVNNEQFF. The CDR3 nucleotides are TGTGCCAGCAGCCCTCCAGTCAACAATGAGCAGTTCTTC. The full variable domain, in which reference TRBV7-3 and TRBJ2-1 provide the parts outside the CDR3, is GAGVSQTPSNKVTEKGKYVELRCDPISGHTALYWYRQSLGQGPEFLIYFQGTGAADDSGLPNDRFFAVRPEGSVSTLKIQRTERGDSAVYLCASSPPVNNEQFFGPGTRLTVL.

This clone was counted a few times. This sequence joins TRBV7-9 and TRBJ2-2; 7 bases are a match to TRBD2. Trimming at V came to 5 bases and at J to 8 bases, leaving 17 bases not matched to a gene. Germline V gene lookup returns CDR1 SEHNR and CDR2 FQNEAQ (reference sequence). This CDR3 has 17 amino acids. In nucleotides, the CDR3 is TGTGCCAGCAGCAAGATTGCGGGGGAGCCCCGAGCGGGGGAGCTGTTTTTT. It encodes CASSKIAGEPRAGELFF.

The V and J genes are TRBV28 and TRBJ1-4; the D gene is possibly TRBD1 (5 bases). V lost 3 bases and J lost 2, with 7 bases in between. The CDR3 totals 14 residues. Germline CDR1 and CDR2: MDHEN and SYDVKM. CDR3 protein: CASSLTVTNEKLFF. CDR3 in DNA: TGTGCCAGCAGTTTGACAGTGACTAATGAAAAACTGTTTTTT. Full variable domain (missing parts from reference TRBV28 and TRBJ1-4): DVKVTQSSRYLVKRTGEKVFLECVQDMDHENMFWYRQDPGLGLRLIYFSYDVKMKEKGDIPEGYSVSREKKERFSLILESASTNQTSMYLCASSLTVTNEKLFFGSGTQLSVL.

The chain has TRBV2 and TRBJ2-5, with TRBD1 identical over 8 bases. The trim removed 7 bases at V and 5 bases at J, leaving 12 bases unmatched. There are 15 residues in the CDR3. Germline V gene data show CDR1 as SNHLY and CDR2 as FYNNEI. The DNA for the CDR3 is TGTGCCAGCAATTCAGGGGGCGGACGCGGGGAGACCCAGTACTTC. Amino acid sequence: CASNSGGGRGETQYF.

The genes are TRBV5-1 and TRBJ2-2; 10 bases line up with TRBD1. This CDR3 contains 17 residues. After removal of 3 bases from V and 2 bases from J, the junction contained 7 bases not matched to a gene. Germline values: CDR1 SGHRS, CDR2 YFSETQ. CDR3 region: CASSWNRDRGNTGELFF. CDR3 bases: TGCGCCAGCAGCTGGAACCGGGACAGGGGTAACACCGGGGAGCTGTTTTTT.

The chain recombines TRBV19 with TRBJ1-5, with D unclear. The V end lost 6 bases, the J end lost 2 bases, and 8 bases lay between the germline ends. The CDR3 has 13 amino acids. CDR1 and CDR2 from the germline V gene are LNHDA and SQIVND (reference sequence). CDR3 amino acids: CASSPFGNQPQHF. The CDR3 bases are TGTGCCAGTAGCCCTTTTGGCAATCAGCCCCAGCATTTT. The full variable domain, completed using reference TRBV19 and TRBJ1-5, is DGGITQSPKYLFRKEGQNVTLSCEQNLNHDAMYWYRQDPGQGLRLIYYSQIVNDFQKGDIAEGYSVSREKKESFPLTVTSAQKNPTAFYLCASSPFGNQPQHFGDGTRLSIL.

The chain is built from TRBV30 and TRBJ1-6, with unresolved D. This CDR3 region has 15 residues. V was shortened by 0 bases and J by 10 bases, with 16 bases between the two germline ends. CDR1 and CDR2 (germline): GTSNPN, SVGIG (reference sequence). CDR3 loop: CAWSVLGVRNSPLHF. CDR3 nucleotides: TGTGCCTGGAGTGTACTAGGAGTCCGTAACTCACCCCTCCACTTT.

The genes are TRBV25-1 and TRBJ1-5; D may be TRBD1 (5 bases). V lost 2 bases, J lost 5 bases, and 10 bases lay in between. In germline, CDR1 is MGHDK, CDR2 SYGVNS. CDR3 length equals 14 residues. DNA for the CDR3: TGTGCCAGCAGTGAAAAGCAGGGCCATCAGCCCCAGCATTTT. Protein sequence: CASSEKQGHQPQHF. Full variable domain (outside the CDR3, taken from reference TRBV25-1 and TRBJ1-5): EADIYQTPRYLVIGTGKKITLECSQTMGHDKMYWYQQDPGMELHLIHYSYGVNSTEKGDLSSESTVSRIRTEHFPLTLESARPSHTSQYLCASSEKQGHQPQHFGDGTRLSIL.

The gene calls are TRBV30 and TRBJ2-2; 10 nucleotides line up with TRBD1. Germline CDR1 and CDR2: GTSNPN and SVGIG (reference sequence). J lost 4 bases, V lost 4 bases, and 3 bases had no gene match. The CDR3 consists of 14 residues. This chain's CDR3 is CAWKGQGFTGELFF. The CDR3, as DNA: TGTGCCTGGAAGGGACAGGGGTTCACCGGGGAGCTGTTTTTT.

The chain's CDR3 is CASSSPYSGQDSYNEQFF. DNA of the CDR3: TGTGCCAGCAGCTCCCCTTATTCTGGTCAGGATTCCTACAATGAGCAGTTCTTC. The chain joins TRBV7-6 to TRBJ2-1; unclear D gene. V dropped 4 bases and J dropped 1 base, with 20 bases sitting between them. This CDR3 is 18 amino acids long. The germline V gene encodes CDR1 SGHVS and CDR2 FNYEAQ. The whole variable domain, filled in from reference TRBV7-6 and TRBJ2-1, reads GAGVSQSPRYKVTKRGQDVALRCDPISGHVSLYWYRQALGQGPEFLTYFNYEAQQDKSGLPNDRFSAERPEGSISTLTIQRTEQRDSAMYRCASSSPYSGQDSYNEQFFGPGTRLTVL.